This TCR beta chain is drawn from a study of OX40 agonist ivuxolimab in advanced cancers. Whole-study findings and limits: Average numbers of expanded clones were greater in CD8+ T cells than in CD4+.

Concerning this clone itself: The antigen is unknown.

TCRdb's table, derived via immunoSEQ multiplex PCR, lists solely in-frame clones and lacks some. The sample lists tens of thousands of clones, 90% occurring once. The TCR comes from an adult with an advanced solid tumor such as melanoma, head and neck, liver or kidney cancer. Material: CD4+ or CD8+ T cells sorted from blood, obtained in a trial of the OX40 agonist ivuxolimab.

The CDR3 spells CATHDGTGDNSPLHF. As DNA, the CDR3 is TGTGCCACTCACGACGGGACAGGGGATAATTCACCCCTCCACTTT. The J gene is TRBJ1-6, the V gene TRBV10-3, with 10 nucleotides matching TRBD1. Trimming at V came to 10 bases and at J to 5 bases, leaving 8 bases not matched to a gene. The CDR3 extends over 15 amino acids. In germline, CDR1 is ENHRY, CDR2 SYGVKD.